Listed below are T cell receptor beta chains from one sample, sequenced in a study of blood T cells in healthy people across ages. TCRdb recomputed calls from the 5' RACE reads with MiXCR, one row per CDR3 protein. The sample yields about a million distinct CDR3 sequences, 45% to 60% seen once. The sequenced material came from blood. The receptors shown here come from a woman aged 55-75 years in good health. Each CDR3 is given with its conserved first and last residue. D genes are given only for firm matches. Some rows mark clone size as missing; the rest say once, few, many or name a class of expanded clone.

clone_size	d_call	j_call	v_call	cdr3_nt	cdr3_aa
NA	NA	TRBJ2-1	TRBV29-1	TGCAGCGTTGTTCGCTGGAATGAGCAGTTTTTC	CSVVRWNEQFF
NA	TRBD1	TRBJ2-3	TRBV5-1	TGCGCCAGCAGCCCCGTCAGACAGGGAATAGATACGCAGTATTTT	CASSPVRQGIDTQYF
few	NA	TRBJ2-7	TRBV20-1	TGCAGTGCTAGAATGCCGGACTCCTACGAGCAGTACTTC	CSARMPDSYEQYF
many	TRBD1	TRBJ2-7	TRBV5-1	TGCGCCAGCAGCCCGGGACAGGGGAGCTCCTACGAGCAGTACTTC	CASSPGQGSSYEQYF
NA	NA	TRBJ2-7	TRBV9	TGTGCCAGCAGCGTAGGAGGGGGGACCTACAATGAGCAGTACTTC	CASSVGGGTYNEQYF
NA	NA	TRBJ2-7	TRBV28	TGTGCCAGCACCTTTGCAGGGGTCTACGAGCAGTACTTC	CASTFAGVYEQYF
NA	NA	TRBJ1-1	TRBV29-1	TGCAGCGTTGAAGCAGGTGGGGGGTGGGCTTTCTTT	CSVEAGGGWAFF
NA	TRBD1	TRBJ2-1	TRBV9	TGTGCCAGCAGCCCCAACACAGGGGTCCCATCCTACAATGAGCAGTTCTTC	CASSPNTGVPSYNEQFF
NA	NA	TRBJ2-1	TRBV27	TGTGCCAGCAGTCACAGGGCATACAATGGGCAGTTCTTC	CASSHRAYNGQFF
NA	TRBD2	TRBJ2-7	TRBV20-1	TGCAGCGCCCCCCCTCGGGCGGGAGCCTCCTACGAGCAGTACTTC	CSAPPRAGASYEQYF
few	TRBD2	TRBJ2-7	TRBV29-1	TGCAGCGTTGAAGGGGCACTAGCGGGGCCGTACGAGCAGTACTTC	CSVEGALAGPYEQYF
few	NA	TRBJ2-5	TRBV2	TGTGCCAGCAGTGACGAGGGCAAAGAGACCCAGTACTTC	CASSDEGKETQYF
few	NA	TRBJ2-7	TRBV4-2	TGTGCCAGCAGCCAAATGGGCACTAACTCCTACGAGCAGTACTTC	CASSQMGTNSYEQYF
NA	NA	TRBJ2-3	TRBV29-1	TGCAGCGACCTAGTCGATAATACGCAGTATTTT	CSDLVDNTQYF
NA	NA	TRBJ2-5	TRBV4-1	TGCGCCAGCAGCCAAGTCGAGCGGCAGGGAGGACAAGAGACCCAGTACTTC	CASSQVERQGGQETQYF
NA	TRBD2	TRBJ2-1	TRBV13	TGTGCCAGCAGCCAGGCAGCTAGCGGTGAGCAGTTCTTC	CASSQAASGEQFF
NA	NA	TRBJ2-1	TRBV4-2	TGTGCCAGCAGCAGCATTAGCAGCTCCTACAATGAGCAGTTCTTC	CASSSISSSYNEQFF
NA	NA	TRBJ1-2	TRBV4-3	TGCGCCAGCAGCCAAGTGCCGGAATATGGCTACACCTTC	CASSQVPEYGYTF
NA	NA	TRBJ2-3	TRBV6-4	TGTGCCAGCAGTGGAGGATGGGGAGATACGCAGTATTTT	CASSGGWGDTQYF
NA	NA	TRBJ1-2	TRBV6-1	TGTGCCAGCAGATACAGGGATTACTATGGCTACACCTTC	CASRYRDYYGYTF
NA	TRBD2	TRBJ2-4	TRBV20-1	TGCAGTGCTAGCCTAGCGGGAGGGCCGGGGCAGTACTTC	CSASLAGGPGQYF
few	NA	TRBJ2-5	TRBV9	TGTGCCAGCAGCGGGACAGATACTCAAGAGACCCAGTACTTC	CASSGTDTQETQYF
NA	TRBD2	TRBJ2-1	TRBV7-2	TGTGCCAGCAGCTCACTAGCGGGAGTCGGATACAATGAGCAGTTCTTC	CASSSLAGVGYNEQFF
NA	NA	TRBJ2-7	TRBV7-9	TGTGCCAGCAGCTTATTTGTAGGGAGCAAGAACGAGCAGTACTTC	CASSLFVGSKNEQYF
NA	NA	TRBJ1-5	TRBV9	TGTGCCAGCAGCGTAGGGGTAGGGTCAGGACAGCCCCAGCATTTT	CASSVGVGSGQPQHF
NA	NA	TRBJ2-4	TRBV5-6	TGTGCCAGCAGCTTGGCGACGTACCAAAACATTCAGTACTTC	CASSLATYQNIQYF
few	NA	TRBJ1-1	TRBV29-1	TGCAGCGTTGCTGGGGCGGGGGCAGGCACTGAAGCTTTCTTT	CSVAGAGAGTEAFF
NA	TRBD1	TRBJ1-5	TRBV18	TGTGCCAGCTCACTCGGACAGGGTCACAATCAGCCCCAGCATTTT	CASSLGQGHNQPQHF
NA	NA	TRBJ1-4	TRBV4-2	TGTGCCAGCAGCCAAGACGCTAATGAAAAACTGTTTTTT	CASSQDANEKLFF
many	TRBD1	TRBJ1-6	TRBV27	TGTGCCAGCTCCCTCTCCCGCCAGGGGGGCCTCCACTTT	CASSLSRQGGLHF
once	NA	TRBJ2-3	TRBV10-3	TGTGCCATCAGTGGGGGGATGCCAGATACGCAGTATTTT	CAISGGMPDTQYF
NA	TRBD2	TRBJ2-7	TRBV20-1	TGCAGTGCAAGGCGGCTAGCGGGGTCCTACGAGCAGTACTTC	CSARRLAGSYEQYF
NA	NA	TRBJ2-5	TRBV20-1	TGCAGTGCCAGAATAGAAGAGACCCAGTACTTC	CSARIEETQYF
NA	NA	TRBJ2-7	TRBV15	TGTGTCACCAGCCCCGGGGACTCTGACTACGAGCAGTACTTC	CVTSPGDSDYEQYF
NA	NA	TRBJ1-2	TRBV3-1	TGTGCCAGCAGCCAAGACCGAGGTTACCCGGGCTACACCTTC	CASSQDRGYPGYTF
few	NA	TRBJ1-2	TRBV9	TGTGCCAGCAGCCGTACTAACCCGGGTGGCTACACCTTC	CASSRTNPGGYTF
few	NA	TRBJ1-2	TRBV7-2	TGTGCCAGCAGCTTAGAGTCAGGGAACTACTATGGCTACACCTTC	CASSLESGNYYGYTF
NA	TRBD1	TRBJ1-1	TRBV20-1	TGCAGTGAGAAGACAGGGCAGAACACTGAAGCTTTCTTT	CSEKTGQNTEAFF
NA	TRBD1	TRBJ2-3	TRBV6-6	TGTGCCAGCAGTAGACAGGGGGCGAACACAGATACGCAGTATTTT	CASSRQGANTDTQYF
NA	NA	TRBJ2-3	TRBV18	TGTGCCAGCTCCGGGGATACTAGCACAGATACGCAGTATTTT	CASSGDTSTDTQYF
NA	NA	TRBJ1-1	TRBV7-9	TGTGCCAGCAGCACACTCCTCTCTGAAGCTTTCTTT	CASSTLLSEAFF
few	NA	TRBJ2-1	TRBV7-2	TGTGCCAGTAGTCTCGGGCGGAGCTACAATGAGCAGTTCTTC	CASSLGRSYNEQFF
NA	NA	TRBJ1-6	TRBV6-2/TRBV6-3	TGTGCCATCGCTCGAAGACAGACCTATAATTCACCCCCCCACTTT	CAIARRQTYNSPPHF
once	TRBD2	TRBJ2-3	TRBV6-6	TGTGCCAGCAGTTACGCCCCGACTAGCGGGGGATTGGATACGCAGTATTTT	CASSYAPTSGGLDTQYF
once	NA	TRBJ2-7	TRBV14	TGTGCCAGCAGCCCCCTAGGGGATCATGCCTACGAGCAGTACTTC	CASSPLGDHAYEQYF
NA	NA	TRBJ2-3	TRBV5-5	TGTGCCAGCAGCTTGTCAGGCACACGCACAGATACGCAGTATTTT	CASSLSGTRTDTQYF
NA	TRBD2	TRBJ2-5	TRBV3-1	TGTGTCAGCAACCAAGAATTCAGGCTAGCGGAGCAGTACTTC	CVSNQEFRLAEQYF
many	NA	TRBJ2-7	TRBV7-2	TGTGCCAGCAGCGACAGTGGGACCTACGAGCAGTACTTC	CASSDSGTYEQYF
NA	TRBD1	TRBJ2-7	TRBV20-1	TGCAGTGCGGCAAGCCGGGACAGGGAATTCTACGAGCAGTACTTC	CSAASRDREFYEQYF